This T cell receptor (beta chain) was documented in a study of blood T cell repertoires in COVID-19. Profiling relied on immunoSEQ multiplex PCR, and the TCRdb table lists in-frame clones only, not all of them. In the table there are under 300,000 clones, around 82% of which are singletons. The CDR3 has 13 residues. Trimming took 0 bases from V and 2 from J, leaving 7 bases between them. Germline V gives CDR1 GTSNPN, CDR2 SVGIG (reference sequence). The genes are TRBV30 and TRBJ1-2; D is unresolved. The TCR sequence derives from a woman aged 80 or over with active or convalescent COVID-19. The sequenced sample was peripheral blood. Here the CDR3 DNA reads TGTGCCTGGAGTGTAAGTCAGAACTATGGCTACACCTTC. This codes for CAWSVSQNYGYTF.